This TCR beta chain stems from a study of blood T cells in healthy people across ages. CDR3 length: 17 residues. Trimming removed 1 base from V and 1 base from J; junction bases left unmatched: 8. In germline, CDR1 is MGHRA, CDR2 YSYEKL. Primers used in a second PCR of roughly 6 to 12 cycles were a sample-barcoded 5' primer and a J-beta primer mix. Each CDR3 protein is one row after TCRdb ran MiXCR on the 5' RACE reads. The sample comprises roughly 800,000 distinct CDR3 sequences, 55% to 75% of which are singletons, and 20% to 25% rests with the top ten. Study-wide results and caveats: With age, beta diversity per million T cells declined roughly linearly, significantly by 30 to 40. Higher diversity and more naive CD4+ cells were features of long-lived donors, compared to aged donors. Donor CMV status was unknown, possibly confounding expanded clonotype changes.

Isolation recovered at least 7 million PBMCs from every sample. As for this clonotype: Its target is unknown.

This clonotype was sampled from a man aged 25-45 years in good health. Sequenced material: blood. This chain joins TRBV4-1 and TRBJ2-3; 7 bases align to TRBD2. The CDR3 nucleotides read TGCGCCAGCAGCCAAGTGGGCGGGAGAAGGGGCACAGATACGCAGTATTTT. Translating gives CASSQVGGRRGTDTQYF.